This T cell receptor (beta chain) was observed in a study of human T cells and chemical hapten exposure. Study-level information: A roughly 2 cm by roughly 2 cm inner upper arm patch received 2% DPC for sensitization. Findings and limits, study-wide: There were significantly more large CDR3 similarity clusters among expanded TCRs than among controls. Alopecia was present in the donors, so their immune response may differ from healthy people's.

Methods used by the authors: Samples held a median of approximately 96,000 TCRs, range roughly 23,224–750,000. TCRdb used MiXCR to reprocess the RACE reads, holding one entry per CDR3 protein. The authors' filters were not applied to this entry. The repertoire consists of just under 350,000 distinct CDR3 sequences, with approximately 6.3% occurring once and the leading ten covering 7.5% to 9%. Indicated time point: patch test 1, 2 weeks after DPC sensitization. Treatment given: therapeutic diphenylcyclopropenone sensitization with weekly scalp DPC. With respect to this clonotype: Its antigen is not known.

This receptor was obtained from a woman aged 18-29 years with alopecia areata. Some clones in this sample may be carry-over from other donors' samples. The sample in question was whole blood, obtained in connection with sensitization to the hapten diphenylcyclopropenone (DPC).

CDR3 in DNA: TGCGCCAGCAGCTTTATTCCTTCTGGGGCCAACGTCCTGACTTTC. It codes for CASSFIPSGANVLTF. The chain couples TRBV5-1 to TRBJ2-6; D is ambiguous. The length of the CDR3 is 15 residues. V lost 2 bases to trimming and J lost 1 base, with 7 bases between them. The germline CDR1 and CDR2 sequences are SGHRS and YFSETQ.